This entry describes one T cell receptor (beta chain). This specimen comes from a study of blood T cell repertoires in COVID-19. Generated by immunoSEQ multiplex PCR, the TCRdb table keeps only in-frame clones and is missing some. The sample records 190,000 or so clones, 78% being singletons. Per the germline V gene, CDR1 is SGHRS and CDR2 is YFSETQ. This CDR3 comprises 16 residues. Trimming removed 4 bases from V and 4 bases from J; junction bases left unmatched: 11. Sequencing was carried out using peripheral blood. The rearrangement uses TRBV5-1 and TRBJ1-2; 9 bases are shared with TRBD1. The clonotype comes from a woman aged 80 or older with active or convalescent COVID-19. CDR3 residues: CASSPSGTGFGYGYTF. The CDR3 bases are TGCGCCAGCAGCCCCTCCGGGACAGGGTTTGGCTATGGCTACACCTTC.